This T cell receptor beta chain was observed in a study of response to subunit inactivated influenza vaccine. A note on this clonotype: The antigen is not known.

The germline V gene has CDR1 SEHNR and CDR2 FQNEAQ (reference sequence). This CDR3 is 13 amino acids long. V was pared by 5 bases and J by 1 base, with 8 bases between. Via MiXCR, TCRdb re-called the RT-PCR reads, giving one row per CDR3 protein. The sample has about 570,000 distinct CDR3 sequences; approximately 12% are singletons. Study outcomes and limitations: Only a handful of new T cells, the authors suggested, are recruited with each seasonal influenza vaccination.

The input for sequencing was PBMCs from blood, taken on the day of vaccination. This TCR was recovered from a man aged 45-60 years who received an inactivated influenza vaccine. The chain links TRBV7-9 to TRBJ1-2, with D uncertain. The CDR3 is CASSRGVNYGYTF. The CDR3 nucleotides read TGTGCCAGCAGCCGGGGTGTTAACTATGGCTACACCTTC.